A single TCR beta chain is shown here with its context. Followed over time, Seattle patients had been enrolled while infection was active. The data derive from a study of blood T cell repertoires in COVID-19. Across the study: Sources were T cells, B-cell-depleted T cells, or PBMCs; the material itself was cDNA or gDNA.

In the original processing: Estimated nucleated cell counts came from reference gene primer amplification. Here immunoSEQ multiplex PCR was the method, and the copy in TCRdb shows in-frame clones only, minus some. The D gene and trimming were derived from the DNA, and the V and J assignments and clone size from that table. The top ten clones hold just under 5% of a sample with over 120,000 clones, roughly three quarters of them seen once. The CDR3 runs 15 residues. The V gene lost 1 base and the J gene lost 3 bases, with 10 bases spanning the gap. CDR1 and CDR2 (germline): SGHTA, FQGNSA. V is TRBV7-2 and J is TRBJ1-5, with D tentatively TRBD1 (5 bases). This sequence was found in a woman between 65 and 79 years old with COVID-19, enrolled during active disease. Sample: peripheral blood. The CDR3 DNA reads as TGTGCCAGCAGCTTAGGGGGGACTTTCAATCAGCCCCAGCATTTT. It encodes CASSLGGTFNQPQHF.